The 24 T cell receptor beta chains below were found in one sample sequenced in a study of post-analysis software for immune sequencing data. General study findings and limits: Roughly 5 TRBV segments, TRBV5-6, TRBV5-1 and TRBV20-1 among them, were found more frequent in patients than controls.

TCR beta cDNA libraries had unique molecular identifiers. TCRdb recomputed calls from the PCR reads with MiXCR, one row per CDR3 protein. This repertoire shows hundreds of thousands of distinct CDR3 sequences, roughly 27% found once; its top ten account for more than 0.45%. Which antigens these TCRs recognize remains unknown. Sequencing was performed on blood. The receptors originated from a girl under 18 with multiple sclerosis.

The J gene is TRBJ2-1, the V gene TRBV5-1; unclear D gene. The germline V gene encodes CDR1 SGHRS and CDR2 YFSETQ. The CDR3 spans 16 residues. V was clipped by 4 bases and J by 3 bases, with 17 bases between them. Here the CDR3 DNA reads TGCGCCAGCAGCATGGCCTGGGCAGGAGACTACAATGAGCAGTTCTTC. It specifies CASSMAWAGDYNEQFF.

The sample holds a few counts of this clonotype. CDR3 residues: CASSFIANEQYF. The CDR3 region has the DNA TGCGCCAGCAGCTTCATAGCCAACGAGCAGTACTTC. The chain links TRBV5-1 to TRBJ2-7; D gene ambiguous. This CDR3 contains 12 residues. CDR1 and CDR2 from the germline V gene are SGHRS and YFSETQ. Between the trimmed V and J ends, which lost 2 bases and 5 bases, there was a span of 8 bases.

This clonotype came up a few times. The V call is TRBV6-5, the J call TRBJ2-5, with TRBD1 as a possible D gene (5 bases). Germline V lookup: CDR1 MNHEY, CDR2 SVGAGI. V lost 0 bases to trimming and J lost 5 bases, with 10 bases between them. The CDR3 has 14 amino acids. In nucleotides, the CDR3 is TGTGCCAGCAGTTACTCGATGCAGGGCGAGACCCAGTACTTC. It encodes CASSYSMQGETQYF.

This clonotype has ten or more counts. This chain connects TRBV29-1 to TRBJ2-5; tentative D call: TRBD1 (5 bases). Trimming removed 8 bases from V and 7 bases from J, with 20 bases in between. CDR3 length: 13 residues. Germline CDR1 SQVTM, CDR2 ANQGSEA. CDR3: CSFSGRVDGTQYF. CDR3 sequence (DNA): TGCAGCTTTTCTGGCAGGGTAGATGGGACCCAGTACTTC.

The V and J genes are TRBV4-1 and TRBJ1-4; D is uncertain. The CDR3 runs 14 residues. Germline values: CDR1 MGHRA, CDR2 YSYEKL. Trimming removed 0 bases from V and 8 bases from J, with 10 bases in between. As DNA, the CDR3 is TGCGCCAGCAGCCAAGAGGCGGTCCGGGAAAAACTGTTTTTT. Its protein product is CASSQEAVREKLFF.

There are a few counts of this clonotype. The rearrangement links TRBV6-5 to TRBJ1-4; 8 bases are a match to TRBD1. The CDR3 runs to 13 residues. CDR1 MNHEY and CDR2 SVGAGI come from the germline V gene. V gave up 6 bases and J gave up 11 bases; unmatched junction bases: 8. The CDR3 protein is CASSLDRVEKLFF. The CDR3 nucleotides read TGTGCCAGCAGCCTGGACAGGGTTGAGAAACTGTTTTTT.

About this clonotype: A much bigger clone sits one base away, suggesting this may be a read error. The chain combines TRBV18 with TRBJ2-1; a weak D match, TRBD2 (6 bases). CDR3 length equals 13 residues. In germline, CDR1 is KGHSH, CDR2 LQKENI. In DNA, the CDR3 is TGTGCCAGCTCAAGCGGGCGCTACGATGAGCAGTTCTTC. Encoded protein: CASSSGRYDEQFF.

The V call is TRBV5-5, the J call TRBJ2-7; TRBD1 is a possible D gene (5 bases). The CDR3 is made up of 14 amino acids. The germline CDR1 and CDR2 sequences are SGHKS and YYEKEE (reference sequence). Trimming stripped 4 bases from V and 3 bases from J, with 14 bases between. CDR3 sequence: CASSPAGMNYEQYF. CDR3 nucleotides: TGTGCCAGCAGCCCCGCAGGGATGAACTACGAGCAGTACTTC.

The chain links TRBV11-3 to TRBJ2-1; unclear D gene. The CDR3 has 12 amino acids. The V gene's germline CDR1 is SGHNT and CDR2 YENEEA. The V gene lost 5 bases and the J gene lost 10 bases, with 12 bases spanning the gap. The CDR3 loop is CASSRVGQEQFF. The DNA of the CDR3 is TGTGCCAGCAGCCGGGTAGGGCAGGAGCAGTTCTTC.

This rearrangement joins TRBV6-6 to TRBJ1-2, with TRBD1 as a possible D gene (6 bases). V lost 5 bases and J 10 bases, leaving 26 bases between the germline ends. Germline CDR1 MNHNY, CDR2 SVGAGI (reference sequence). CDR3 length: 16 amino acids. In nucleotides, the CDR3 is TGTGCCAGCAGTACATCCTCCAGTGGGGGCGACGCGGTCTACACCTTC. The encoded protein is CASSTSSSGGDAVYTF.

This sequence joins TRBV24-1 and TRBJ2-3; either TRBD1 or TRBD2 may supply D (7 bases each). The germline gives CDR1 KGHDR, CDR2 SFDVKD. CDR3 length: 15 amino acids. Between the trimmed V and J ends, which lost 7 bases and 2 bases, there was a span of 15 bases. The CDR3 coding sequence is TGTGCCACCAGCCCAGGGAGGGGGCCCACAGATACGCAGTATTTT. It yields the protein CATSPGRGPTDTQYF.

This clonotype was found a few times. The J gene is TRBJ2-3, the V gene TRBV7-2, with 10 bases matching TRBD2. With 6 bases clipped from V and 6 bases from J, the junction kept 9 bases outside the gene matches. CDR3 length: 15 residues. Germline loops: CDR1 SGHTA, CDR2 FQGNSA. The CDR3 spells CASRRTSGTSDTQYF. CDR3 DNA sequence: TGTGCCAGCAGGCGAACTAGCGGGACCTCTGATACGCAGTATTTT.

This clonotype came up a few times. V and J are TRBV6-5 and TRBJ2-7, with a tentative D call TRBD2 (6 bases). Germline lookup yields CDR1 MNHEY and CDR2 SVGAGI. The CDR3 is made up of 14 amino acids. With 5 bases removed from V and 5 bases from J, the gap between germline ends came to 16 bases. The CDR3 loop reads CASSDRMGLHEQYF. The CDR3 DNA follows: TGTGCCAGCAGTGATAGAATGGGACTCCACGAGCAGTACTTC.

Concerning this clonotype: Mismatch with germline at one junction end may stem from a read error. The chain carries TRBV5-1 and TRBJ2-7; D possibly uses TRBD1 or TRBD2 (6 bases each). The CDR3 covers 14 residues. From germline, CDR1 is SGHRS and CDR2 YFSETQ. This chain's CDR3 is CASSDRREDYERYF. The CDR3 DNA follows: TGCGCCAGCAGCGACAGGAGAGAGGACTACGAGCGGTACTTC.

This clonotype came up a few times. V is TRBV20-1 and J is TRBJ2-1, with 8 bases matching TRBD2. The J segment lost 4 bases and the V segment lost 3 bases, leaving 8 bases of the junction unmatched. This CDR3 comprises 15 residues. CDR1 is DFQATT, CDR2 SNEGSKA, per germline (reference sequence). In DNA form, the CDR3 reads TGCAGTGCTAGTCTCCCCGGACTAGCTTACAATGAGCAGTTCTTC. Translating gives CSASLPGLAYNEQFF.

The V call is TRBV24-1, the J call TRBJ1-5; tentative D call: TRBD1 (5 bases). CDR3 length: 17 residues. The ends were cut back, 4 bases at V and 1 base at J, with 16 bases in the middle. Germline-derived CDR1 and CDR2 are KGHDR and SFDVKD. Written as DNA, the CDR3 is TGTGCCACCAGTGACCGAGACCTGGGACGGAGCAATCAGCCCCAGCATTTT. It encodes CATSDRDLGRSNQPQHF.

The rearrangement joins TRBV15 to TRBJ2-3; D possibly corresponds to TRBD1 (6 bases). Looked up from germline, CDR1 is LNHNV and CDR2 is YYDKDF (reference sequence). Trimming removed 2 bases at V and 4 bases at J, with 7 bases between. CDR3 size: 13 residues. The CDR3 sequence is CATSRTGPDTQYF. DNA of the CDR3: TGTGCCACCAGCAGAACAGGGCCAGATACGCAGTATTTT.

V usage is TRBV12-3 or TRBV12-4 and J usage is TRBJ2-1; D possibly corresponds to TRBD1 (6 bases). V lost 2 bases and J lost 3, with 11 bases in between. The CDR3 spans 15 residues. CDR3 nucleotides: TGTGCCAGCAGTTTACGGCAGGGGTTCTACAATGAGCAGTTCTTC. Residues: CASSLRQGFYNEQFF.

This clonotype has a handful of counts. The V and J genes are TRBV28 and TRBJ2-1; TRBD2 is a possible D gene (6 bases). The CDR3 is made up of 13 amino acids. Trimming shortened V by 8 bases and J by 9 bases, and 17 bases separated the two germline ends. The germline gives CDR1 MDHEN, CDR2 SYDVKM. In DNA, the CDR3 is TGTGCCAGCGCGGGGCCGCACCCCGGTGAGCAGTTCTTC. Translating gives CASAGPHPGEQFF.

This clonotype turned up a few times. The J gene is TRBJ2-1, the V gene TRBV7-2; a weak D match, TRBD1 (6 bases). The germline V gene encodes CDR1 SGHTA and CDR2 FQGNSA. V was trimmed by 3 bases and J by 3 bases, leaving 18 bases between them. This CDR3 region has 17 residues. The CDR3 spells CASSLSSGTNLYNEQFF. The CDR3 nucleotides read TGTGCCAGCAGCTTGTCATCCGGGACAAACCTCTACAATGAGCAGTTCTTC.

This clonotype has just a few counts. This chain uses TRBV9 with TRBJ2-1; TRBD2 might be the D (6 bases). The CDR3 extends over 13 amino acids. The germline V and J ends were trimmed by 0 bases and 7 bases, with 8 bases remaining between them. Germline values: CDR1 SGDLS, CDR2 YYNGEE. The CDR3 reads CASSVGGANEQFF. CDR3 bases: TGTGCCAGCAGCGTAGGCGGGGCAAATGAGCAGTTCTTC.

The rearrangement uses TRBV7-9 and TRBJ2-3, with 9 bases matching TRBD1. V lost 1 base, J lost 0 bases, and 5 bases stayed unmatched. Germline V gene sequence: CDR1 SEHNR, CDR2 FQNEAQ (reference sequence). The CDR3 consists of 17 residues. DNA for the CDR3: TGTGCCAGCAGCTTAGGAACCGGGACAGGGAGCACAGATACGCAGTATTTT. Its protein product is CASSLGTGTGSTDTQYF.

The chain recombines TRBV5-1 with TRBJ1-2, with D perhaps TRBD1 (5 bases). The germline V and J ends were trimmed by 6 bases and 1 base, with 19 bases remaining between them. The CDR3 totals 16 residues. The germline gives CDR1 SGHRS, CDR2 YFSETQ. As DNA, the CDR3 is TGCGCCAGCACCCTGGGCGGGGCGGCGTTTAACTATGGCTACACCTTC. Translated: CASTLGGAAFNYGYTF.

This sequence joins TRBV6-6 and TRBJ1-4; 12 bases fit TRBD1. The CDR3 has 17 residues. Germline V lookup: CDR1 MNHNY, CDR2 SVGAGI (reference sequence). The J segment lost 1 base and the V segment lost 6 bases, leaving 6 bases of the junction unmatched. CDR3 in amino acids: CASSSGTGGITNEKLFF. Here the CDR3 DNA reads TGTGCCAGCAGCTCCGGGACAGGGGGCATAACTAATGAAAAACTGTTTTTT.